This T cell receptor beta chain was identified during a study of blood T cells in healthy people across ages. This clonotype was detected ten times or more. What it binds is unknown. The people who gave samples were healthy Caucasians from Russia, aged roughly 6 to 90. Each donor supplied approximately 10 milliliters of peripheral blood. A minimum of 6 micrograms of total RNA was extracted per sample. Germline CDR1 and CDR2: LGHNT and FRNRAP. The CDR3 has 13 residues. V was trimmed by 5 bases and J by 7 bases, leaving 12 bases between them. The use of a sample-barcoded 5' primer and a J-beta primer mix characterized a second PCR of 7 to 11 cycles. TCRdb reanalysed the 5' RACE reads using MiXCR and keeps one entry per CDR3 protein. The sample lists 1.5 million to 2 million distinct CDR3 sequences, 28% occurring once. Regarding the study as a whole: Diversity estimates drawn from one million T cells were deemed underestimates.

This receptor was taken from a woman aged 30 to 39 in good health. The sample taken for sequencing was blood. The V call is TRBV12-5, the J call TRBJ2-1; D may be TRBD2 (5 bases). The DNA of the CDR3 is TGTGCTAGTGGTCCCCTCGGCGGGAATGAGCAGTTCTTC. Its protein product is CASGPLGGNEQFF.